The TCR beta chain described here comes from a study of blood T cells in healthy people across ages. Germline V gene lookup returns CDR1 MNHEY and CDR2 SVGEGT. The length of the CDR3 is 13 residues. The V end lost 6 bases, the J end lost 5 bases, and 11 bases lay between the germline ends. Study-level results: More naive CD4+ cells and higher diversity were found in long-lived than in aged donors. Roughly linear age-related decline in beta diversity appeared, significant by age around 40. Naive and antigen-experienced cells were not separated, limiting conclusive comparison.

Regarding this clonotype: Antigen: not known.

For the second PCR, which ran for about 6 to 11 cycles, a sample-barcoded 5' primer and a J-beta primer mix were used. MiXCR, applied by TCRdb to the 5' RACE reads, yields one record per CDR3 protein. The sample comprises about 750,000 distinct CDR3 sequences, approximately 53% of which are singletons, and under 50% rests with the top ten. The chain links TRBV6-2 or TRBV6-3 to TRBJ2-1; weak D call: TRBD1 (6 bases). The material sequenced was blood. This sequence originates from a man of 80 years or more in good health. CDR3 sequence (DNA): TGTGCCAGCAGCTTACAGGGAAACAATGAGCAGTTCTTC. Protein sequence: CASSLQGNNEQFF.